This T cell receptor (beta chain) was sequenced in a study of T cell responses to AZD1222 COVID-19 vaccine. Study-level points and caveats: Once two AZD1222 doses were given, Spike-specific TCR breadth and depth went up. As reported, nearly half of all spike-specific TCRs target variant regions that are unmutated. The study found vaccine-associated CD4 TCRs spanning spike, dominant at 160-218 and 743-854.

Germline loops: CDR1 MNHEY, CDR2 SVGAGI. Deletions cut 1 base from V and 6 bases from J, with 15 bases between. The CDR3 consists of 15 residues. About this clone: Its specificity is not known.

Measured with immunoSEQ multiplex PCR; TCRdb has only the in-frame clones, and not every one. The sample gives 150,000 or so clones, around 92% of which show up once; 1% to 1.4% is in the top ten. This receptor was identified in an adult who received the AZD1222 COVID-19 vaccine. This chain links TRBV6-5 with TRBJ1-1, with a possible D match to TRBD1 (5 bases). The sequencing used peripheral blood, collected 28 days after the second AZD1222 dose. CDR3 region: CASSYYLGAVAEAFF. The CDR3 DNA sequence: TGTGCCAGCAGTTACTACCTTGGGGCCGTCGCTGAAGCTTTCTTT.